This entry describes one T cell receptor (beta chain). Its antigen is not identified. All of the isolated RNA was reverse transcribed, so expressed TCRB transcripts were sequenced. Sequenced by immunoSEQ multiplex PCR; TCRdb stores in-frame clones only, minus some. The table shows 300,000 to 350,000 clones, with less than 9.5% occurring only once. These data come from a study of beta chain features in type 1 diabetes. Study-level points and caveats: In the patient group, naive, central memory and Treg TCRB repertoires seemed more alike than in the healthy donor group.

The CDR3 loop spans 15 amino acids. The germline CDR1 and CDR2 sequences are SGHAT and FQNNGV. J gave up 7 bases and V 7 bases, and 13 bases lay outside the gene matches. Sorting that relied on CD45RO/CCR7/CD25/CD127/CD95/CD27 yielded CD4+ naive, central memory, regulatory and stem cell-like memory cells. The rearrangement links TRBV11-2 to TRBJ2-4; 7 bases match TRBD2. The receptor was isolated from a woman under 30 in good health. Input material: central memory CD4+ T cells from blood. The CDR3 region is CASIGEGGLGNIQYF. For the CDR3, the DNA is TGTGCCAGCATCGGGGAGGGCGGTCTGGGCAACATTCAGTACTTC.